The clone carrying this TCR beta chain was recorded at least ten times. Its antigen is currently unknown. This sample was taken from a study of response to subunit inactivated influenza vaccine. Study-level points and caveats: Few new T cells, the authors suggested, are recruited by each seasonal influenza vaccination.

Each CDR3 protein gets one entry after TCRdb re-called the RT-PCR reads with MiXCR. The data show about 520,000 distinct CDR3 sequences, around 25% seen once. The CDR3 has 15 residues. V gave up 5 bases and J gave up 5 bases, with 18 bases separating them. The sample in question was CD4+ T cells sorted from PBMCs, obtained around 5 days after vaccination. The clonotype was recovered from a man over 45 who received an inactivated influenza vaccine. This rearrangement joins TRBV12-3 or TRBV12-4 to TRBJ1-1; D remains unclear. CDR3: CASSTSAAFGTEAFF. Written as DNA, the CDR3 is TGTGCCAGCAGTACCTCAGCCGCTTTTGGAACTGAAGCTTTCTTT.